The 19 T cell receptor beta chains listed next were all sequenced from one sample in a study of cytomegalovirus exposure and HLA in healthy donors. Primers: 60 Vbeta forward and 13 Jbeta reverse. Clones were sequenced by immunoSEQ multiplex PCR, and TCRdb holds only the in-frame ones, with some missing. The data hold over 200,000 clones, with under 90% observed a single time. Sequenced input: PBMCs. The receptors stem from a human donor in good health.

The chain uses TRBV7-2 and TRBJ2-4; tentatively, D is TRBD1 (5 bases). The CDR3 totals 17 residues. Germline assignment: CDR1 SGHTA and CDR2 FQGNSA. Trimming cost V 1 base and J 2 bases, with 15 bases left between them. The CDR3 sequence: CASSLEWVGESKNIQYF. CDR3 DNA sequence: TGTGCCAGCAGCTTAGAATGGGTAGGGGAATCCAAAAACATTCAGTACTTC.

The rearrangement joins TRBV2 to TRBJ1-2; D is ambiguous. CDR1 is SNHLY and CDR2 is FYNNEI in the germline V gene. This CDR3 contains 11 residues. The V end lost 5 bases, the J end lost 7 bases, and 8 bases lay between the germline ends. The CDR3 spells CASSSSGGYTF. In nucleotides, the CDR3 is TGTGCCAGCAGTTCAAGCGGTGGCTACACCTTC.

The chain links TRBV5-5 to TRBJ1-5; D is uncertain. Trimming cost V 0 bases and J 6 bases, with 7 bases left between them. CDR3 length: 13 residues. The V gene's germline CDR1 is SGHKS and CDR2 YYEKEE (reference sequence). The CDR3 sequence: CASSLATFQPQHF. Here the CDR3 DNA reads TGTGCCAGCAGCTTGGCGACTTTTCAGCCCCAGCATTTT.

This chain joins TRBV2 and TRBJ2-3, with 13 bases fitting TRBD2. Germline CDR1 is SNHLY and CDR2 is FYNNEI. V lost 5 bases and J lost 3; bases outside the gene matches: 8. This CDR3 contains 17 residues. For the CDR3, the DNA is TGTGCCAGCAGTCTTGGACTAGCGGGAGTGATGACAGATACGCAGTATTTT. It yields the protein CASSLGLAGVMTDTQYF.

The chain has TRBV5-1 and TRBJ2-5; TRBD1 agrees at 7 bases. V lost 4 bases to trimming and J lost 7 bases; unmatched junction nucleotides: 7. Germline lookup yields CDR1 SGHRS and CDR2 YFSETQ. This CDR3 is built from 13 residues. This CDR3 is CASSRGQDGTQYF. CDR3 nucleotides: TGCGCCAGCAGCCGTGGACAGGATGGGACCCAGTACTTC.

The rearrangement joins TRBV28 to TRBJ2-5; no firm D call. CDR1 and CDR2 (germline): MDHEN, SYDVKM. The CDR3 is made up of 13 amino acids. V lost 4 bases and J 5 bases, leaving 11 bases between the germline ends. The CDR3 DNA sequence: TGTGCCAGCAGTTCCCGTCGGTTGGAGACCCAGTACTTC. This sequence encodes CASSSRRLETQYF.

This rearrangement joins TRBV11-2 to TRBJ2-7; the D is unclear. From germline, CDR1 is SGHAT and CDR2 FQNNGV. The CDR3 totals 13 residues. Trimming removed 3 bases from V and 1 base from J, with 7 bases in between. CDR3 in amino acids: CASSFTDSYEQYF. CDR3 nucleotide sequence: TGTGCCAGCAGCTTTACAGATTCCTACGAGCAGTACTTC.

CDR3 bases: TGTGCCAGCAGTTTACCTTCCGGGAACTCCTACGAGCAGTACTTC. It specifies CASSLPSGNSYEQYF. The rearrangement uses TRBV28 and TRBJ2-5; possible D gene TRBD2, 5 bases. The end of the DNA is better explained by TRBJ2-7, so the J call may be wrong. CDR1 and CDR2 (germline): MDHEN, SYDVKM. This CDR3 has 15 amino acids.

This clone occurred once. The chain has TRBV27 and TRBJ1-1; D perhaps matches TRBD1 (6 bases). CDR1 and CDR2 from the germline V gene are MNHEY and SMNVEV (reference sequence). The CDR3 covers 15 residues. V dropped 5 bases and J dropped 5 bases, with 18 bases sitting between them. The chain's CDR3 is CASSPGTRIRTEAFF. CDR3 coding DNA: TGTGCCAGCAGTCCCGGGACAAGAATCAGAACTGAAGCTTTCTTT.

This clone was counted a few times. The chain recombines TRBV29-1 with TRBJ2-7, with 7 positions matching TRBD1. In germline, CDR1 is SQVTM, CDR2 ANQGSEA. V gave up 5 bases and J gave up 3 bases; unmatched junction bases: 4. The CDR3 spans 12 residues. The CDR3 loop reads CSVRDSDYEQYF. CDR3 bases: TGCAGCGTTCGGGACAGCGACTACGAGCAGTACTTC.

The CDR3 nucleotides are TGTGCCAGCAGGACAGGGGGATATAGCAATCAGCCCCAGCATTTT. Translated: CASRTGGYSNQPQHF. V and J are TRBV27 and TRBJ1-5, with 9 bases that match TRBD1. This CDR3 has 15 amino acids. The J segment lost 0 bases and the V segment lost 6 bases, leaving 3 bases of the junction unmatched. Germline CDR1 reads MNHEY; CDR2 reads SMNVEV (reference sequence).

The chain joins TRBV6-5 to TRBJ2-7; TRBD1 matches at 9 bases. The CDR3 covers 15 residues. With V trimmed by 6 bases and J by 6 bases, 12 bases remained unmatched. Germline V gene lookup returns CDR1 MNHEY and CDR2 SVGAGI. The CDR3 nucleotides are TGTGCCAGCAGCGCTTCCGGGACAGGGTACCTCGAGCAGTACTTC. Protein sequence: CASSASGTGYLEQYF.

This clone was found once. CDR3 DNA: TGTGCCATCAGTGAGTTGGCCTATGGCTACACCTTC. It codes for CAISELAYGYTF. V is TRBV10-3 and J is TRBJ1-2; no definite D call. This CDR3 is 12 amino acids long. The germline CDR1 and CDR2 sequences are ENHRY and SYGVKD. Trimming took off 1 base at V and 4 bases at J, with 4 bases between the two ends.

Only one count was recorded for this clone. This chain connects TRBV7-9 to TRBJ2-1; D might be TRBD2 (6 bases). The CDR3 has 15 amino acids. Germline V gene sequence: CDR1 SEHNR, CDR2 FQNEAQ (reference sequence). The ends were cut back, 1 base at V and 8 bases at J, with 15 bases in the middle. As DNA, the CDR3 is TGTGCCAGCAGCTTAGGGGGGAGGATAGTGTATGAGCAGTTCTTC. Protein product: CASSLGGRIVYEQFF.

The rearrangement joins TRBV19 to TRBJ2-7; no firm D call. This CDR3 contains 18 residues. Germline V gives CDR1 LNHDA, CDR2 SQIVND (reference sequence). Trimming took off 3 bases at V and 1 base at J, with 22 bases between the two ends. DNA of the CDR3: TGTGCCAGTAGTATTGGGCGTCACCTATCAGCCCCATCCTACGAGCAGTACTTC. This sequence encodes CASSIGRHLSAPSYEQYF.

The gene calls are TRBV27 and TRBJ1-5, with D perhaps TRBD1 (6 bases). Germline loops: CDR1 MNHEY, CDR2 SMNVEV (reference sequence). V lost 3 bases to trimming and J lost 2 bases, with 11 bases between them. The CDR3 extends over 15 amino acids. The CDR3 DNA sequence: TGTGCCAGCAGTTTGAACAGGGAAGGCAATCAGCCCCAGCATTTT. This codes for CASSLNREGNQPQHF.

This chain uses TRBV21-1 with TRBJ1-1; TRBD1, the table's D call, was not compared with the DNA. TRBV21-1 corresponds to a pseudogene. This CDR3 comprises 12 residues. The CDR3 DNA is TGTGCCGCGGACAGGGTGGACACTGAAGCTTTCTTT. Translated: CAADRVDTEAFF.

This clone has just one count. The chain joins TRBV4-2 to TRBJ2-1, with D possibly TRBD2 on 6 matching bases. Between the trimmed V and J ends, which lost 0 bases and 5 bases, there was a span of 11 bases. CDR1 is LGHNA and CDR2 is YNFKEQ in the germline V gene. CDR3 length equals 15 residues. The CDR3 sequence is CASSQEPVADNEQFF. In DNA form, the CDR3 reads TGTGCCAGCAGCCAAGAGCCTGTAGCGGACAATGAGCAGTTCTTC.

The rearrangement joins TRBV12-2 to TRBJ1-4; TRBD1, as called in the table, went unchecked against the DNA. TRBV12-2 is reported as a pseudogene. The CDR3 covers 14 residues. The CDR3 DNA reads as TGTGCAAGTCGCCTTAGCAGGGGGAATGAAAAACTGTTTTTT. It specifies CASRLSRGNEKLFF.